The 11 T cell receptor beta chains presented below share a single source sample, sequenced in a study of CD8 T cells in ankylosing spondylitis. Broader study findings: A motif of eight or nine highly homologous TCR beta variants was seen as apparently characteristic of ankylosing spondylitis blood.

These receptors lack a known antigen. TCRdb fed the 5' RACE reads into MiXCR, producing one record per CDR3 protein. This sample has a few hundred thousand distinct CDR3 sequences, with 15% to 20% found just once. The sample was blood, either unsorted or a sorted T cell fraction (not recorded which). These receptors were obtained from a male donor with ankylosing spondylitis.

This clonotype has at least ten counts. The gene calls are TRBV12-3 or TRBV12-4 and TRBJ1-5; D not certain. The CDR3 sequence is 14 residues long. The germline V and J ends were trimmed by 5 bases and 8 bases, with 16 bases remaining between them. The CDR3 sequence is CASSPTDHKEPQHF. The CDR3, as DNA: TGTGCCAGCAGTCCAACAGACCACAAGGAGCCCCAGCATTTT.

The V and J genes are TRBV7-8 and TRBJ2-5; D call uncertain. Trimming cost V 5 bases and J 2 bases, with 18 bases left between them. The CDR3 loop spans 16 amino acids. Germline V gene sequence: CDR1 SGHVS, CDR2 FQNEAQ. This CDR3 is CASSPKVVRIQETQYF. Written as DNA, the CDR3 is TGTGCCAGCAGCCCCAAGGTGGTCCGAATTCAAGAGACCCAGTACTTC.

The V and J genes are TRBV29-1 and TRBJ1-2; tentative D call: TRBD1 (5 bases). V dropped 5 bases and J dropped 7 bases, with 20 bases sitting between them. The CDR3 runs 14 residues. The germline CDR1 and CDR2 sequences are SQVTM and ANQGSEA. The CDR3: CSVISSGGPRGYTF. The CDR3 DNA reads as TGCAGCGTTATTTCCTCGGGGGGACCTCGTGGCTACACCTTC.

This clonotype appeared a few times. The chain is built from TRBV9 and TRBJ1-2; D possibly corresponds to TRBD1 (5 bases). The ends were cut back, 4 bases at V and 4 bases at J, with 20 bases in the middle. This CDR3 is 16 amino acids long. Per germline, CDR1 SGDLS and CDR2 YYNGEE. In DNA, the CDR3 is TGTGCCAGCAGCCCCCAGCTAGGGGATTCGGGCTATGGCTACACCTTC. It translates to CASSPQLGDSGYGYTF.

J is TRBJ2-3 and V is TRBV9; 12 bases map to TRBD2. The junction had 11 bases not matched to a gene; V was cut back by 4 bases and J by 2 bases. This CDR3 has 18 amino acids. The germline V gene has CDR1 SGDLS and CDR2 YYNGEE. The CDR3 region has the DNA TGTGCCAGCAGCTCTAGAGGGACTAGCGGGTTCAACACAGATACGCAGTATTTT. This gives the protein CASSSRGTSGFNTDTQYF.

The chain combines TRBV12-3 or TRBV12-4 with TRBJ2-2, with D tentatively TRBD1 (5 bases). This CDR3 is 15 amino acids long. V was trimmed by 6 bases and J by 6 bases, leaving 17 bases between them. CDR3 sequence: CASRGRIRHSGELFF. The CDR3 region has the DNA TGTGCCAGCAGGGGGCGGATTCGACATTCCGGGGAGCTGTTTTTT.

The chain combines TRBV20-1 with TRBJ2-1; TRBD2 is a possible D gene (6 bases). The CDR3 runs 17 residues. Germline CDR1 DFQATT, CDR2 SNEGSKA (reference sequence). The V end was cut by 0 bases, the J end by 2 bases, with 17 bases between. The CDR3 protein is CSARDRTSQPTYNEQFF. CDR3 sequence (DNA): TGCAGTGCTAGAGATCGAACTAGCCAACCCACCTACAATGAGCAGTTCTTC.

This clonotype was observed a handful of times. The CDR3, as DNA: TGTGCCAGCAGTTCCGCAGTAGGTGGAAACACCATATATTTT. Translating gives CASSSAVGGNTIYF. J is TRBJ1-3 and V is TRBV27; D gene ambiguous. This CDR3 is built from 14 residues. V lost 4 bases and J lost 3, with 10 bases in between. CDR1 and CDR2 (germline): MNHEY, SMNVEV (reference sequence).

The CDR3 DNA reads TGTGCCTCAACGTCTGGTTCCTACGAGCAGTACTTC. Translated, it gives CASTSGSYEQYF. This chain links TRBV30 with TRBJ2-7, with no clear D. CDR3 length: 12 amino acids. Germline values: CDR1 GTSNPN, CDR2 SVGIG (reference sequence). Trimming took 7 bases from V and 1 from J, leaving 11 bases between them.

This clonotype was counted only a few times. The genes are TRBV11-2 and TRBJ2-4; D remains unclear. The CDR3 runs 17 residues. CDR1 is SGHAT, CDR2 FQNNGV, per germline. Deletions cut 3 bases from V and 2 bases from J, with 17 bases between. The CDR3 DNA reads TGTGCCAGCAGCTTCCCCCCGACGCAGGCTACCAAAAACATTCAGTACTTC. This gives the protein CASSFPPTQATKNIQYF.

Written as DNA, the CDR3 is TGTGCCAGCCGCGGGACTAGCGAGCAGTTCTTC. Translation gives CASRGTSEQFF. The V gene is TRBV19, the J gene TRBJ2-1, with 9 bases identical to TRBD2. Looked up from germline, CDR1 is LNHDA and CDR2 is SQIVND (reference sequence). V lost 9 bases and J lost 10; bases outside the gene matches: 4. The CDR3 loop spans 11 amino acids.